This T cell receptor (beta chain) appears in the sequencing data of a study of cytomegalovirus exposure and HLA in healthy donors. Unmatched junction bases numbered 6, after V lost 0 bases and J lost 5 bases. CDR3 size: 15 residues. Germline V CDR1 and CDR2: MNHNS, SASEGT. The PCR contained 60 Vbeta and 13 Jbeta primers. Here immunoSEQ multiplex PCR was the method, and the copy in TCRdb shows in-frame clones only, minus some. Here the sample spans around 130,000 clones, 70% to 85% being singletons. The source material was PBMCs. The TCR comes from a boy aged 2 to 10 in good health and CMV-seronegative. The rearrangement uses TRBV6-1 and TRBJ1-1; 7 bases match TRBD1. For the CDR3, the DNA is TGTGCCAGCAGTGAAGCGGAGGGGGCTTGGACTGAAGCTTTCTTT. Translated: CASSEAEGAWTEAFF.